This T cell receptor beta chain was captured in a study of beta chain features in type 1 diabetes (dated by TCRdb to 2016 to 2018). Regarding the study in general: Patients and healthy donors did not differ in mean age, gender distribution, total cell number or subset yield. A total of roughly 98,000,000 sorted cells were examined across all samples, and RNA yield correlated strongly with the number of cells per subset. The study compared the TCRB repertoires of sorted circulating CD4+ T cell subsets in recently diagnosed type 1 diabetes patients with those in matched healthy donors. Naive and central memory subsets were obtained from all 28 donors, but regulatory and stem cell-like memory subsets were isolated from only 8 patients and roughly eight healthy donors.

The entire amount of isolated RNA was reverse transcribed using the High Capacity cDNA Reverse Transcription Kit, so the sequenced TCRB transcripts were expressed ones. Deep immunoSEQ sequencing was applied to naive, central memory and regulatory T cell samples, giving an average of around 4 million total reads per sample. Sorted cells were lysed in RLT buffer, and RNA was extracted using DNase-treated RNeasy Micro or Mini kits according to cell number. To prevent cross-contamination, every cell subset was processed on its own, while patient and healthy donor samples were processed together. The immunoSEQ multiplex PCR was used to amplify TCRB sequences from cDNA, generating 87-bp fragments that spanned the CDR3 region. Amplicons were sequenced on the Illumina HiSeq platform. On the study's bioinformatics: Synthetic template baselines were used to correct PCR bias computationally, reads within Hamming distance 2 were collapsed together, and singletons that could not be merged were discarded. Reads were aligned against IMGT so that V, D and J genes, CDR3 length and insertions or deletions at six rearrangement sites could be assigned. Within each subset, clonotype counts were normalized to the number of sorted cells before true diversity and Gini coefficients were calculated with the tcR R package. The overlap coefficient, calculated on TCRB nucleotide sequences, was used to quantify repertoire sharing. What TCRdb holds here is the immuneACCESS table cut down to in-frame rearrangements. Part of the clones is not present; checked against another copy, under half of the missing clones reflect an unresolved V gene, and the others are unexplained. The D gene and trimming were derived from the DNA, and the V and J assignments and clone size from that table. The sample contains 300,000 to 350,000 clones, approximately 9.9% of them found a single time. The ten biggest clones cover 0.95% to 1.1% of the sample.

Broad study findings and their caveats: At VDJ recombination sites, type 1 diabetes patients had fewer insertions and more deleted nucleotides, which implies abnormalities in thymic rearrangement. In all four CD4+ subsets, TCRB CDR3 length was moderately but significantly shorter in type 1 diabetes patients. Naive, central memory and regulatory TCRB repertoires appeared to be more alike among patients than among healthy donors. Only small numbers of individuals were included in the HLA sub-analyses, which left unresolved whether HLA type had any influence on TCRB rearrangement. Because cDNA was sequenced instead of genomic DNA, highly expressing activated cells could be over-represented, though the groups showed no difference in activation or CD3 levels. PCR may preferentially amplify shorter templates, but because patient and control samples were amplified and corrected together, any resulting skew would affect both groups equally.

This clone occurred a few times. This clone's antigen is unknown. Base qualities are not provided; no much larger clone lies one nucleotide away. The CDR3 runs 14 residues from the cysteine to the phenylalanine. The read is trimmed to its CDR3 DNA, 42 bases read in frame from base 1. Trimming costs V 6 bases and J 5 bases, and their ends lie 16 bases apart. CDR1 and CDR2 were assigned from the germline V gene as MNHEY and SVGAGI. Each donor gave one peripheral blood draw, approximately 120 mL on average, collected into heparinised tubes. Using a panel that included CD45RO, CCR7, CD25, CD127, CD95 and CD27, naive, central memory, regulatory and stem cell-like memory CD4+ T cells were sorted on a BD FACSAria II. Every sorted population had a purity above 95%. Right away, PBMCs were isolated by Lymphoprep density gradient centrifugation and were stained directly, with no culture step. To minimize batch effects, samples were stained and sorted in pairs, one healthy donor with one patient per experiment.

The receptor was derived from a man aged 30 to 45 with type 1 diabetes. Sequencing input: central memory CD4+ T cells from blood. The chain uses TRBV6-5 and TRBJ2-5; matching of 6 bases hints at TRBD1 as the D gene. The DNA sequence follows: TGTGCCAGCAGCCCCCGGACAGTTAGGGAGACCCAGTACTTC. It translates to CASSPRTVRETQYF.